The clone carrying this TCR beta chain was recorded at least ten times. Its antigen remains unknown. For the second PCR, which ran for 7 to 11 cycles, a sample-barcoded 5' primer and a J-beta primer mix were used. TCRdb itself ran the 5' RACE reads through MiXCR, one entry per CDR3 protein. The repertoire holds fewer than 1.5 million distinct CDR3 sequences, 40% to 50% seen once, with approximately 7.9% in the top ten. Peripheral blood samples of about 10 milliliters were drawn from each donor. Every sample yielded at least 6.5 million isolated PBMCs. This CDR3 has 15 residues. The V gene's germline CDR1 is MGHRA and CDR2 YSYEKL. V was clipped by 3 bases and J by 1 base; unmatched bases: 4. The data originate from a study of blood T cells in healthy people across ages. Whole-study findings and limits: Observed TCR beta diversity showed a strong correlation with the percentage of naive T cells as measured by flow cytometry.

This clonotype originated in a woman younger than 30 in good health. The rearrangement links TRBV4-1 to TRBJ2-5, with TRBD2 matching over 8 bases. The material sequenced was blood. This CDR3 is CASSHEREFQETQYF. The CDR3 DNA reads as TGCGCCAGCAGCCATGAGCGGGAGTTCCAAGAGACCCAGTACTTC.